Listed below are T cell receptor beta chains from one sample, sequenced in a study of cytomegalovirus exposure and HLA in healthy donors. TCRdb's table, derived via immunoSEQ multiplex PCR, lists solely in-frame clones and lacks some. The sample lists over 110,000 clones, 86% occurring once. The sequenced material came from PBMCs. These TCRs come from a man aged 18-30 years in good health and CMV-seronegative. CDR3s include the opening cysteine and the closing phenylalanine or tryptophan. D genes are given only for firm matches. Clone size, where shown, is once, few, many, or a class for clones that have expanded.

-	TRBV9	TRBJ1-3	TRBD1	TGTGCCAGCAGCACGGACAGGGTATTAGGCGGAAACACCATATATTTT	CASSTDRVLGGNTIYF
-	TRBV6-1	TRBJ2-7	-	TGTGCCAGCAGTCTCCGGTCCTACGAGCAGTACTTC	CASSLRSYEQYF
-	TRBV7-2	TRBJ2-7	TRBD2	TGTGCCAGCAGCTTTAAAGGACTAGCGGGTGATTACGAGCAGTACTTC	CASSFKGLAGDYEQYF
few	TRBV4-1	TRBJ1-5	TRBD1	TGCGCCTCGGGACAGGGGACTAGGGGCAATCAGCCCCAGCATTTT	CASGQGTRGNQPQHF
-	TRBV27	TRBJ2-7	TRBD2	TGTGCCAGCAGCCCCCCCTTAAGCGGGAGGGTAGCCGAGCAGTACTTC	CASSPPLSGRVAEQYF
-	TRBV5-4	TRBJ2-1	TRBD2	TGTGCCAGCAGCTTTAGCGGGGGGGGTTACAATGAGCAGTTCTTC	CASSFSGGGYNEQFF
-	TRBV18	TRBJ1-4	-	TGTGCCAGCTCACCACCGTTGGGGGGGCTGAATGAAAAACTGTTTTTT	CASSPPLGGLNEKLFF
few	TRBV6-6	TRBJ1-6	-	TGTGCCAGCAGTCAAGCCGGGAACTCTAATTCACCCCTCCACTTT	CASSQAGNSNSPLHF
-	TRBV27	TRBJ2-1	TRBD2	TGTGCCAGCAGTTCAGCTAGCGGGGGGGCCTATGAGCAGTTCTTC	CASSSASGGAYEQFF
-	TRBV7-9	TRBJ1-2	-	TGTGCCAGCAGCTTAGAGTCTACCTATGGCTACACCTTC	CASSLESTYGYTF
-	TRBV7-8	TRBJ2-1	-	TGTGCCAGCAGCCACCGAGACGGGACAAAGAGGCACAATGAGCAGTTCTTC	CASSHRDGTKRHNEQFF
-	TRBV5-1	TRBJ1-2	TRBD1	TGCGCCAGCAGCTCGGGACAGGGGGAAGGCTACACCTTC	CASSSGQGEGYTF
once	TRBV11-3	TRBJ1-1	-	TGTGCCAGCAGCTTAGAGGGGGGTGATACTGAAGCTTTCTTT	CASSLEGGDTEAFF
-	TRBV5-1	TRBJ2-7	-	TGCGCCAGCAGCCAACCCGGGACAGAGCAGTACTTC	CASSQPGTEQYF
few	TRBV6-5	TRBJ2-7	-	TGTGCCAGCAGCCCTCTTTTCACAGGTTCTCACGAGCAGTACTTC	CASSPLFTGSHEQYF
-	TRBV7-8	TRBJ1-1	-	TGTGCCAGCAGCTTAGTGGGACACCGCCTATTCTTT	CASSLVGHRLFF
-	TRBV5-1	TRBJ2-5	TRBD2	TGCGCCAGCAGCGTGGTGAGCGGGGCCCCTGGGGAGACCCAGTACTTC	CASSVVSGAPGETQYF
-	TRBV7-2	TRBJ1-4	-	TGTGCCAGCAGCTTATTCACAGGGATTGATAGACTGTTTTTT	CASSLFTGIDRLFF
-	TRBV25-1	TRBJ2-5	TRBD2	TGTGCCAGCAGTGATGAGCGGGAGCGGTCTCAAGAGACCCAGTACTTC	CASSDERERSQETQYF
-	TRBV5-1	TRBJ2-7	TRBD2	TGCGCCAGCTCGGCGGGAGGAAGCTCCTACGAGCAGTACTTC	CASSAGGSSYEQYF
-	TRBV29-1	TRBJ2-1	-	TGCAGCGCTTTCCGGGACATATACAATGAGCAGTTCTTC	CSAFRDIYNEQFF
-	TRBV10-3	TRBJ1-6	-	TGTGCCATCAGCCTAACAGGGACGGATTCACCCCTCCACTTT	CAISLTGTDSPLHF
-	TRBV15	TRBJ2-2	-	TGTGCCACCAGTCGCCTCACTAACACCGGGGAGCTGTTTTTT	CATSRLTNTGELFF
-	TRBV15	TRBJ1-2	-	TGTGCCACCAGCAGAGATTCGGGCAGGGCAGCTGGCTACACCTTC	CATSRDSGRAAGYTF
-	TRBV7-2	TRBJ2-5	TRBD1	TGTGCCAGCAGCCCGGACAGGGCCCAAGAGACCCAGTACTTC	CASSPDRAQETQYF
few	TRBV7-9	TRBJ1-1	-	TGTGCCAGCAGCTCAGCGAAACAGGGGAACACTGAAGCTTTCTTT	CASSSAKQGNTEAFF
-	TRBV30	TRBJ1-4	TRBD1	TGTGCCTGGAGTGTTAAGGGGGCTATAGGAAAACTGTTTTTT	CAWSVKGAIGKLFF
-	TRBV25-1	TRBJ2-2	-	TGTGCCAGTAATATTTTCGGGGAGAACACCGGGGAGCTGTTTTTT	CASNIFGENTGELFF
-	TRBV5-5	TRBJ2-1	TRBD2	TGTGCCAGCAGCATTGAGCGGGGGGCTAGGCGTGAGCAGTTCTTC	CASSIERGARREQFF